A single sample gave rise to the 5 T cell receptor beta chains below, sequenced in a study of Graves' ophthalmopathy and Graves' hyperthyroidism. Amplifying from RNA transcripts, the study obtained TCR beta CDR3 regions. HTBI-primed first-round RT-PCR preceded second-round multiplex PCR. TCRdb recomputed calls from the multiplex PCR reads with MiXCR, one row per CDR3 protein. The sample lists over a million distinct CDR3 sequences, 35% to 40% occurring once. The sequencing sample was made of peripheral blood or thyroid tissue (not recorded which). These receptor sequences come from an adult man with Graves' hyperthyroidism.

The CDR3 spells CATSRDHDSLTF. Here the CDR3 DNA reads TGTGCCACCAGCAGAGATCACGACAGCCTGACTTTC. This chain uses TRBV15 with TRBJ2-6, with TRBD1 as a possible D gene (5 bases). With 0 bases removed from V and 15 bases from J, the gap between germline ends came to 9 bases. The CDR3 totals 12 residues. The germline V gene has CDR1 LNHNV and CDR2 YYDKDF (reference sequence).

At least ten counts were recorded for this clonotype. The rearrangement uses TRBV7-9 and TRBJ1-1; TRBD1 matches at 9 bases. This CDR3 has 14 amino acids. J was trimmed by 5 bases and V by 5 bases; bases with no gene match: 6. Germline CDR1 reads SEHNR; CDR2 reads FQNEAQ (reference sequence). The CDR3 DNA reads as TGTGCCAGCAGCGGGACAGGGTTTGTGACTGAAGCTTTCTTT. This encodes CASSGTGFVTEAFF.

The rearrangement joins TRBV5-1 to TRBJ1-2, with D unresolved. CDR3 length: 18 residues. Germline CDR1 and CDR2: SGHRS and YFSETQ. V was trimmed by 0 bases and J by 1 base, leaving 19 bases between them. The CDR3 DNA is TGCGCCAGCAGCTTGGAAGGGCGTACTCTACCAATTAACTATGGCTACACCTTC. Residues: CASSLEGRTLPINYGYTF.

The chain uses TRBV7-2 and TRBJ1-5, with TRBD1 as a possible D gene (6 bases). Trimming stripped 6 bases from V and 6 bases from J, with 21 bases between. The germline CDR1 and CDR2 sequences are SGHTA and FQGNSA. This CDR3 has 16 amino acids. The CDR3 is CASSFGIRGWVQPQHF. The CDR3 DNA sequence: TGTGCCAGCAGTTTCGGGATCAGGGGATGGGTTCAGCCCCAGCATTTT.

Comment on this clonotype: Because the CDR3 is missing its conserved closing phenylalanine or tryptophan, this is likely a read error. The chain couples TRBV19 to TRBJ1-5; D is unresolved. The CDR3 is 16 residues long. Between the trimmed V and J ends, which lost 8 bases and 2 bases, there was a span of 19 bases. The germline CDR1 and CDR2 sequences are LNHDA and SQIVND (reference sequence). CDR3 loop: CASHTRWVMGNQPQHS. In nucleotides, the CDR3 is TGTGCCAGTCATACCCGGTGGGTTATGGGCAATCAGCCCCAGCATTCT.